Detailed here is one TCR beta chain. These data are taken from a study of blood T cell repertoires in COVID-19. The CDR3 is 17 residues long. Under the authors' procedure: Amplification of reference gene primers was used by the study to estimate nucleated cell counts. Profiled with immunoSEQ multiplex PCR; TCRdb holds only in-frame clones, not every one. Clonal size and the V and J genes are those of that table, whereas D and trimming came from the DNA. This sample has roughly 200,000 clones, with under 90% found just once. Sequencing was performed on peripheral blood. The receptor was isolated from a person in their 70s with COVID-19, enrolled during active disease. The rearrangement uses TRBV1 and TRBJ1-4. TRBV1 is classified as a pseudogene. CDR3 coding DNA: TGCACCAGCAGCCACGGAGGGCGGGGCAGGCCGAATGAAAAACTGTTTTTT. Its translation: CTSSHGGRGRPNEKLFF.